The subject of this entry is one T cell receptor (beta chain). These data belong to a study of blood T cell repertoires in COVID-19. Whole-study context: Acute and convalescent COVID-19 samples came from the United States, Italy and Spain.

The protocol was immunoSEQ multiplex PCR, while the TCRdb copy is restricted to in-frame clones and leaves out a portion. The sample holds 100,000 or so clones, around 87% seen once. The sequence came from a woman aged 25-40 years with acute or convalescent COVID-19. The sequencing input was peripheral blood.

In nucleotides, the CDR3 is TGTGCCAGCAGTTACACGGGGGGGGCCCAAGAGACCCAGTACTTC. Its protein product is CASSYTGGAQETQYF. The chain combines TRBV6-5 with TRBJ2-5, with TRBD2 matching 8 bases. The CDR3 is 15 amino acids. J lost 1 base, V lost 2 bases, and 3 bases had no gene match. Germline loops: CDR1 MNHEY, CDR2 SVGAGI.